This TCR beta chain derives from a study of T cells in Graves' hyperthyroidism and ophthalmopathy. Study outcomes and limitations: Most thyroid clonotypes with frequency above 0.001 were detected in blood. For ophthalmopathy, model prediction preceded onset by a median roughly 6.3 months.

A Clinical Activity Score of at least 3, a NOSPECS grade of at least 4 and a duration under 3 months were recorded in the ophthalmopathy patients. Patients showing uncontrolled infection, other autoimmune disease, pregnancy or lactation were ineligible. This clonotype was counted at least ten times. Its specificity is not known. The CDR3 consists of 13 residues. Germline-derived CDR1 and CDR2 are KGHSH and LQKENI. V lost 0 bases, J lost 6 bases, and 8 bases lay in between. There were TCR beta CDR3 regions amplified from RNA transcripts. First-round RT-PCR with HTBI primers amplified the TCR CDR3 region. TCRdb called the multiplex PCR reads again in MiXCR, with one record for every CDR3 protein. This table has about 380,000 distinct CDR3 sequences, about 18% appearing once.

The chain carries TRBV18 and TRBJ1-2, with D possibly being TRBD1 (6 bases). The TCR sequence derives from a man in his late teens or twenties with Graves' ophthalmopathy. The specimen was blood. The DNA of the CDR3 is TGTGCCAGCTCACCACCTACAGGGAATGGCTACACCTTC. Protein product: CASSPPTGNGYTF.